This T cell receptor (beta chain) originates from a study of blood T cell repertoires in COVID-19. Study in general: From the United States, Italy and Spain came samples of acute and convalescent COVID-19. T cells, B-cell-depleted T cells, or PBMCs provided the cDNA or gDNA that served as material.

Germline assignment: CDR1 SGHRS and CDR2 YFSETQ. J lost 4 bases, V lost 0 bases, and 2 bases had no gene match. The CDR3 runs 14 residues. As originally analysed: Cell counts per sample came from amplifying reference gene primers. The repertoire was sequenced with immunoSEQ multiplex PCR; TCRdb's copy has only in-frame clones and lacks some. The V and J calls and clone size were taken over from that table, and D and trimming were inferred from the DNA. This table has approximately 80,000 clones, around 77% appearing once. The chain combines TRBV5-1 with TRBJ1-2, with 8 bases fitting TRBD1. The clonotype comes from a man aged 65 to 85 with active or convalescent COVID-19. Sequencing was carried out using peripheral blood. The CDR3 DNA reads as TGCGCCAGCAGCTTGGCCGACAGGGGCTATGGCTACACCTTC. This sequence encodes CASSLADRGYGYTF.